This entry is about one T cell receptor (beta chain). Its matching antigen is unknown. This record belongs to a study of metastatic and nonmetastatic thyroid tumors. Turning to the study itself: It was across blood and tumor or nodule tissue from malignant and benign thyroid patients that repertoires were compared.

No treatment had been given to any patient before thyroid surgery. Germline CDR1 reads LGHNA; CDR2 reads YNFKEQ. This CDR3 region has 16 residues. The V end was cut by 4 bases, the J end by 0 bases, with 13 bases between. The study's findings and limits: Significantly higher TCR beta diversity was reportedly seen in malignant thyroid tumors than benign nodules, in blood and tumor.

TCRdb re-called clones from the PCR reads using MiXCR. The sample lists 35,000 to 40,000 clones, about 30% occurring once. The sample consisted of blood. The source of this sequence is a male donor with papillary thyroid cancer or a benign thyroid nodule (not recorded which). Some clones in this sample may be carry-over from other donors' samples. The chain couples TRBV4-2 to TRBJ1-3, with D tentatively TRBD1 (5 bases). In nucleotides, the CDR3 is TGTGCCAGCAGCCTAATAGGGACGTTCTCTGGAAACACCATATATTTT. Protein: CASSLIGTFSGNTIYF.